These 3 T cell receptor beta chains were all obtained from the same sample, sequenced in a study of CXCR3-negative and CXCR3-positive naive CD8 T cells. 5' RACE that incorporated UMI labels was used to prepare the TRB cDNA libraries. TCRdb reprocessed the 5' RACE reads, keeping one entry per CDR3 protein, no DNA. This listing includes 8,000 or so distinct CDR3 sequences. The source material was naive CXCR3- CD8+ T cells from blood. Subset reported: CD45RO-CCR7+CD27+CD95- naive CD8+ T cells lacking CXCR3 (TNR3-). The receptors were gathered from a human donor in good health. Some clones in this sample may be carry-over from other donors' samples.

This clonotype ranks as medium-sized in terms of frequency. The genes are TRBV29-1 and TRBJ2-5. CDR1 is SQVTM, CDR2 ANQGSEA, per germline. This CDR3 has 13 amino acids. This chain's CDR3 is CSVGRENQETQYF.

Frequency places this clonotype as medium-sized. The chain employs TRBV27 and TRBJ2-5; TCRdb's assignment of TRBD1 cannot be checked, as there is no DNA. Germline CDR1 is MNHEY and CDR2 is SMNVEV (reference sequence). The CDR3 sequence is 20 residues long. The CDR3 sequence is CASTQRPGQGIPGYQETQYF.

This chain joins TRBV14 and TRBJ2-3; no DNA is available, so the TRBD1 call from TCRdb remains unchecked. Per the germline V gene, CDR1 is SGHDN and CDR2 is FVKESK. The CDR3 loop spans 16 amino acids. CDR3 sequence reads: CASSLRDISSTDTQYF.